The 19 T cell receptor beta chains presented below share a single source sample, sequenced in a study of human thymus T cells. Thymus tissue was removed during corrective cardiac surgery. Data came from immunoSEQ multiplex PCR; TCRdb stores just in-frame clones and leaves some out. The sample shows tens of thousands of clones, about 96% of them seen only once. Sequenced input: thymus tissue. Source of these receptors: a boy younger than two with a congenital heart defect but otherwise immunologically healthy.

The CDR3 region has the DNA TGCGCCAGCAGCCAAGATTGCCGAGGGGCCCAAGAGACCCAGTACTTC. Its protein product is CASSQDCRGAQETQYF. The chain joins TRBV4-1 to TRBJ2-5; tentatively, D is TRBD1 or TRBD2 (5 bases each). The V gene's germline CDR1 is MGHRA and CDR2 YSYEKL. The CDR3 consists of 16 residues. V lost 0 bases and J lost 1, with 12 bases in between.

Points on this clone: The same CDR3 is also encoded by other DNA sequences in this sample. CDR3 residues: CASSGRWTDYEQFF. CDR3 sequence (DNA): TGTGCCAGCAGCGGAAGGTGGACGGATTATGAGCAGTTCTTC. This chain uses TRBV5-6 with TRBJ2-1; D ambiguous. Trimming took off 4 bases at V and 8 bases at J, with 16 bases between the two ends. CDR1 SGHDT and CDR2 YYEEEE come from the germline V gene. This CDR3 region has 14 residues.

V usage is TRBV7-2 and J usage is TRBJ2-5, with 8 bases fitting TRBD2. This CDR3 is 17 amino acids long. Trimming took 5 bases from V and 5 from J; bases not matched to a gene: 16. Germline values: CDR1 SGHTA, CDR2 FQGNSA. CDR3 coding DNA: TGTGCCAGCAGCCCATACCCTGGACTAGCTGGGAGGGAGACCCAGTACTTC. It translates to CASSPYPGLAGRETQYF.

The chain uses TRBV18 and TRBJ1-1; D is ambiguous. Deletions cut 2 bases from V and 2 bases from J, with 15 bases between. CDR1 is KGHSH and CDR2 is LQKENI in the germline V gene. CDR3 size: 16 residues. The CDR3: CASSPEKEVSNTEAFF. CDR3 nucleotides: TGTGCCAGCTCACCAGAGAAAGAGGTTTCAAACACTGAAGCTTTCTTT.

V gene TRBV27 combines with J gene TRBJ2-7, with 8 bases fitting TRBD1. This CDR3 is built from 19 residues. Germline lookup yields CDR1 MNHEY and CDR2 SMNVEV (reference sequence). After removal of 2 bases from V and 2 bases from J, the junction contained 17 bases not matched to a gene. CDR3 residues: CASSLRKITQGVVTYEQYF. In DNA form, the CDR3 reads TGTGCCAGCAGTTTACGAAAGATTACACAGGGGGTGGTAACCTACGAGCAGTACTTC.

This chain connects TRBV14 to TRBJ1-1; D is perhaps TRBD1 (5 bases). From germline, CDR1 is SGHDN and CDR2 FVKESK. The CDR3 has 13 amino acids. Trimming stripped 6 bases from V and 5 bases from J, with 13 bases between. CDR3 bases: TGTGCCAGCAGTCCTAAATGGGGGACTGAAGCTTTCTTT. Its protein is CASSPKWGTEAFF.

The chain is built from TRBV28 and TRBJ2-1, with 9 bases fitting TRBD2. V lost 5 bases and J lost 7; bases outside the gene matches: 15. The CDR3 sequence is 17 residues long. The germline V gene encodes CDR1 MDHEN and CDR2 SYDVKM. CDR3 nucleotides: TGTGCCAGCAGTCAAAAAAAGCGGCGGGGGGGTCAAAATGAGCAGTTCTTC. This codes for CASSQKKRRGGQNEQFF.

The genes are TRBV10-1 and TRBJ1-2, with D unresolved. Deletions cut 3 bases from V and 8 bases from J, with 10 bases between. The CDR3 is 12 residues long. Per germline, CDR1 WNHNN and CDR2 SYGVQD (reference sequence). For the CDR3, the DNA is TGCGCCAGCAGTGATGTGGCAGTAGGCTACACCTTC. Encoded protein: CASSDVAVGYTF.

The CDR3 sequence is CASSLEGDRGQDYTF. The CDR3 nucleotides are TGTGCCAGCAGCTTAGAGGGGGACAGGGGTCAGGACTACACCTTC. V usage is TRBV7-4 and J usage is TRBJ1-2, with TRBD1 matching 10 bases. CDR1 and CDR2 (germline): SGHVT, SQSDAQ. The V segment lost 1 base and the J segment 10 bases; nucleotides outside the gene matches: 9. The CDR3 contains 15 residues.

J is TRBJ2-1 and V is TRBV7-9; D is unclear. V was shortened by 5 bases and J by 3 bases, with 20 bases between the two germline ends. The CDR3 is made up of 17 amino acids. Looked up from germline, CDR1 is SEHNR and CDR2 is FQNEAQ (reference sequence). CDR3 DNA sequence: TGTGCCAGCAGCCCCGTCGAAAAATCCGGACGCTACAATGAGCAGTTCTTC. Protein: CASSPVEKSGRYNEQFF.

The chain joins TRBV10-3 to TRBJ2-7; TRBD2 aligns across 11 bases. Germline-derived CDR1 and CDR2 are ENHRY and SYGVKD. V trimming: 0 bases; J trimming: 3 bases; junction bases outside the gene matches: 4. The CDR3 totals 16 residues. For the CDR3, the DNA is TGTGCCATCAGTGAGTCAGCTAGCGGGAGGTTCTACGAGCAGTACTTC. This translates into CAISESASGRFYEQYF.

The chain recombines TRBV28 with TRBJ2-1; maybe TRBD2 (6 bases). Germline CDR1 MDHEN, CDR2 SYDVKM. Trimming pared 6 bases from V and 6 bases from J, leaving 30 bases between. This CDR3 spans 19 amino acids. The CDR3 is CASRAGKKPDSRCTNEQFF. The CDR3 DNA reads TGTGCCAGCAGAGCGGGCAAAAAACCAGATAGCCGGTGTACCAATGAGCAGTTCTTC.

The CDR3 region has the DNA TGTGCCAGCAGCCAATCTGACCCCACCGGGGAGCTGTTTTTT. It translates to CASSQSDPTGELFF. The rearrangement uses TRBV7-2 and TRBJ2-2; D not certain. Germline V CDR1 and CDR2: SGHTA, FQGNSA. Trimming removed 5 bases from V and 4 bases from J, with 11 bases in between. The CDR3 spans 14 residues.

The chain couples TRBV19 to TRBJ2-7, with TRBD2 matching 11 bases. V lost 5 bases and J lost 3; bases outside the gene matches: 21. The CDR3 is 20 amino acids. Germline-derived CDR1 and CDR2 are LNHDA and SQIVND (reference sequence). This chain's CDR3 is CASSLSEGATSGSFVYEQYF. CDR3 nucleotide sequence: TGTGCCAGTAGTCTCTCCGAGGGGGCTACTAGCGGGAGTTTCGTCTACGAGCAGTACTTC.

The V call is TRBV2, the J call TRBJ2-1; no reliable D call. Germline lookup yields CDR1 SNHLY and CDR2 FYNNEI. The CDR3 is made up of 15 amino acids. Deletions cut 6 bases from V and 8 bases from J, with 20 bases between. The CDR3 bases are TGTGCCAGCAGGAAGAGACACGGAGCTTATGATGAGCAGTTCTTC. Translating it yields CASRKRHGAYDEQFF.

The chain couples TRBV5-1 to TRBJ2-7, with a possible D match to TRBD2 (5 bases). Trimming left V 1 base short and J 3 bases short, with 23 bases between. CDR3 size: 18 residues. Germline assignment: CDR1 SGHRS and CDR2 YFSETQ. CDR3 region: CASSLKFLGRGKIYEQYF. CDR3 in DNA: TGCGCCAGCAGCTTGAAATTTCTCGGACGAGGGAAGATCTACGAGCAGTACTTC.

V usage is TRBV18 and J usage is TRBJ2-3; unclear D gene. Per germline, CDR1 KGHSH and CDR2 LQKENI. Trimming cost V 3 bases and J 6 bases, with 7 bases left between them. CDR3 length: 12 amino acids. The CDR3 sequence: CASSPFGDTQYF. The CDR3 coding sequence is TGTGCCAGCTCACCCTTCGGGGATACGCAGTATTTT.

The chain recombines TRBV7-3 with TRBJ2-2; D unresolved. The CDR3 has 14 residues. Trimming left V 5 bases short and J 6 bases short, with 13 bases between. Germline V gene sequence: CDR1 SGHTA, CDR2 FQGTGA. CDR3 sequence: CASSPSSGSGELFF. The CDR3 region has the DNA TGTGCCAGCAGCCCCTCCTCTGGGTCCGGGGAGCTGTTTTTT.

The V and J genes are TRBV7-9 and TRBJ2-5; D uncertain. CDR3 length: 15 amino acids. V lost 0 bases and J lost 1, with 9 bases in between. The V gene's germline CDR1 is SEHNR and CDR2 FQNEAQ (reference sequence). The CDR3 is CASSLAGTVQETQYF. As DNA, the CDR3 is TGTGCCAGCAGCTTAGCGGGCACAGTCCAAGAGACCCAGTACTTC.